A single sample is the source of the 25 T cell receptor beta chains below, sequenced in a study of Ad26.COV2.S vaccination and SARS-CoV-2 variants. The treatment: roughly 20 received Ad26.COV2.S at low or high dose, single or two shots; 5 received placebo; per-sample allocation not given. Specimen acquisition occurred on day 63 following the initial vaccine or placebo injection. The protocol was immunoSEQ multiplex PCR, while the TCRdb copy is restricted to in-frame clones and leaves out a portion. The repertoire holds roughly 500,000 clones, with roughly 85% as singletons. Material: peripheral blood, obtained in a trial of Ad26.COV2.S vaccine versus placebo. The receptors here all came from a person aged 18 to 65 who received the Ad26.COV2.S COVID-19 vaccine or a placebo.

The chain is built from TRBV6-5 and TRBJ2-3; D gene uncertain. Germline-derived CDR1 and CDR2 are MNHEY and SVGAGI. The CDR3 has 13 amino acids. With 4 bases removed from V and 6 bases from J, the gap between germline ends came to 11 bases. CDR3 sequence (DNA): TGTGCCAGCAGTTCCCCCCTCAGGGATACGCAGTATTTT. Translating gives CASSSPLRDTQYF.

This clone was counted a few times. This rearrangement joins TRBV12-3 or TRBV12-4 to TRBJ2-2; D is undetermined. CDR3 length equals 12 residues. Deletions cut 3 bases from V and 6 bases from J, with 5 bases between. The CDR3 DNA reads TGTGCCAGCAGTTTTCTTTCCGGGGAGCTGTTTTTT. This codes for CASSFLSGELFF.

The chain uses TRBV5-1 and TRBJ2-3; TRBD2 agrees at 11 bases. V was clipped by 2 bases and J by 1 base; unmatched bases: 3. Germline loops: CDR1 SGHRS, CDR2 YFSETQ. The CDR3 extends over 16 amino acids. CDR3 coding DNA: TGCGCCAGCAGCTTAGAACTAGCGGGAGGCACAGATACGCAGTATTTT. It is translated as CASSLELAGGTDTQYF.

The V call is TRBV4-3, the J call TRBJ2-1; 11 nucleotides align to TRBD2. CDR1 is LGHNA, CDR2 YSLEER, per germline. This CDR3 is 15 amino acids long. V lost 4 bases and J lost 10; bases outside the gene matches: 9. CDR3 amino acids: CASSPSLAGGGEQFF. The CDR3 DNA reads TGCGCCAGCAGCCCCTCTCTAGCGGGAGGAGGGGAGCAGTTCTTC.

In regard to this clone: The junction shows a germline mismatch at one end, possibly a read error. The CDR3 coding sequence is TGTGCCAGCAGTTACGGGGAACGCCGGGTCTTC. This translates into CASSYGERRVF. The chain combines TRBV6-5 with TRBJ2-1; D unresolved. There are 11 residues in the CDR3. From germline, CDR1 is MNHEY and CDR2 SVGAGI.

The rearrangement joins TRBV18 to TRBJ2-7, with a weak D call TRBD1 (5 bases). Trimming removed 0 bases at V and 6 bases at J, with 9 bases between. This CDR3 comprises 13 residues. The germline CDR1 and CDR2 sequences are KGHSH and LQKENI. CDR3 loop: CASSPPGHPEQYF. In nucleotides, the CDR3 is TGTGCCAGCTCACCACCCGGACACCCCGAGCAGTACTTC.

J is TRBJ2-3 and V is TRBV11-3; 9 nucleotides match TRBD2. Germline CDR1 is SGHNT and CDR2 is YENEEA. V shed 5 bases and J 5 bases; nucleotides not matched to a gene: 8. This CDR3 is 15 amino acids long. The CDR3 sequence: CASSPSAGGVDTQYF. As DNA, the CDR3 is TGTGCCAGCAGCCCTTCGGCGGGAGGGGTAGATACGCAGTATTTT.

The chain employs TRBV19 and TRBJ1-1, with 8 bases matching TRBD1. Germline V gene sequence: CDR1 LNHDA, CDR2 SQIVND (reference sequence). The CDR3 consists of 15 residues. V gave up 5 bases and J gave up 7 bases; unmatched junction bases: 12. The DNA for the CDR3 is TGTGCCAGTAGTCCCCCCTACGGACAGGGACATGAAGCTTTCTTT. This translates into CASSPPYGQGHEAFF. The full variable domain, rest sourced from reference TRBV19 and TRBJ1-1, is DGGITQSPKYLFRKEGQNVTLSCEQNLNHDAMYWYRQDPGQGLRLIYYSQIVNDFQKGDIAEGYSVSREKKESFPLTVTSAQKNPTAFYLCASSPPYGQGHEAFFGQGTRLTVV.

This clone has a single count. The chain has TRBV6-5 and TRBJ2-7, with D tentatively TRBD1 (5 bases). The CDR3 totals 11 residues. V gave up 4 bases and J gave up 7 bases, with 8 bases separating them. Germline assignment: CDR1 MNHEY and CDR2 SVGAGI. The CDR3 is CASSFRQEQYF. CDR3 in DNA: TGTGCCAGCAGTTTCAGACAGGAGCAGTACTTC.

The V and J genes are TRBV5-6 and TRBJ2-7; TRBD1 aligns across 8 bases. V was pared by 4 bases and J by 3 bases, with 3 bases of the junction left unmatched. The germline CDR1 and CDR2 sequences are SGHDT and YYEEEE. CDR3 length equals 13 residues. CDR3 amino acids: CASSPRGLYEQYF. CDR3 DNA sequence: TGTGCCAGCAGCCCCAGGGGGCTCTACGAGCAGTACTTC. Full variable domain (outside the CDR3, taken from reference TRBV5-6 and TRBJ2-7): DAGVTQSPTHLIKTRGQQVTLRCSPKSGHDTVSWYQQALGQGPQFIFQYYEEEERQRGNFPDRFSGHQFPNYSSELNVNALLLGDSALYLCASSPRGLYEQYFGPGTRLTVT.

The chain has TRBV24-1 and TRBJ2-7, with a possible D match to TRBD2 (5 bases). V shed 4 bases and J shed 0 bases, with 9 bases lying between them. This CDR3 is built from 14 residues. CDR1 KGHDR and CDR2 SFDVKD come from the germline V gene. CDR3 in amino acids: CATSDPGNSYEQYF. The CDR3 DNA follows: TGTGCCACCAGTGACCCCGGGAACTCCTACGAGCAGTACTTC.

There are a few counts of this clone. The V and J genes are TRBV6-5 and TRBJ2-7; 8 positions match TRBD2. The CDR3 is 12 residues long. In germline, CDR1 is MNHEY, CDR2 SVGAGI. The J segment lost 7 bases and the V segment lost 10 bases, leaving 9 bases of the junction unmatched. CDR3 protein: CATQRETGEQYF. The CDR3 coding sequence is TGTGCCACCCAGCGGGAGACTGGTGAGCAGTACTTC.

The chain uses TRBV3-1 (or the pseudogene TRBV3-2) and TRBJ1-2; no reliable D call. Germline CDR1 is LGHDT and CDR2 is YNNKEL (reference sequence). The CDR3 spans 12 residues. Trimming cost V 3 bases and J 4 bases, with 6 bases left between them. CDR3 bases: TGTGCCAGCAGCCAGATATCCTATGGCTACACCTTC. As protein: CASSQISYGYTF.

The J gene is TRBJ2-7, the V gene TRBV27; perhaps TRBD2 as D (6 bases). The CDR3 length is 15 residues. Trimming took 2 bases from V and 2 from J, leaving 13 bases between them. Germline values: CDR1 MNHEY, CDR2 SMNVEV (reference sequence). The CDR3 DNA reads TGTGCCAGCAGTTTAAAGGAGGGCAGGGCCTACGAGCAGTACTTC. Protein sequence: CASSLKEGRAYEQYF.

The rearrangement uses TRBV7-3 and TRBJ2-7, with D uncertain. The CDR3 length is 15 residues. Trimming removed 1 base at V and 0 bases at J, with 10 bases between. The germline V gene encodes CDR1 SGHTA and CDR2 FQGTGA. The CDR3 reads CASSLNAAPSYEQYF. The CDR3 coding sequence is TGTGCCAGCAGCTTAAATGCCGCACCCTCCTACGAGCAGTACTTC.

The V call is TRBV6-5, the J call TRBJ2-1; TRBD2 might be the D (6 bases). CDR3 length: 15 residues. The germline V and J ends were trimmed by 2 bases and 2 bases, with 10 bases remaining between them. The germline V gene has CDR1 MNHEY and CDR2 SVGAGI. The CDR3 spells CASSYGEDPYNEQFF. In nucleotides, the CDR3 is TGTGCCAGCAGTTACGGGGAGGATCCCTACAATGAGCAGTTCTTC.

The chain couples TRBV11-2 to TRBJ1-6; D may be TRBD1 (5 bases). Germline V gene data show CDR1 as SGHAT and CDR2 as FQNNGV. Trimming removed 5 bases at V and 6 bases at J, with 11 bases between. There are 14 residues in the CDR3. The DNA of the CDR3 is TGTGCCAGCAGCCCGGGGGGGTTTAATTCACCCCTCCACTTT. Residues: CASSPGGFNSPLHF. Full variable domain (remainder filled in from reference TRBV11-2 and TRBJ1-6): EAGVAQSPRYKIIEKRQSVAFWCNPISGHATLYWYQQILGQGPKLLIQFQNNGVVDDSQLPKDRFSAERLKGVDSTLKIQPAKLEDSAVYLCASSPGGFNSPLHFGNGTRLTVT.

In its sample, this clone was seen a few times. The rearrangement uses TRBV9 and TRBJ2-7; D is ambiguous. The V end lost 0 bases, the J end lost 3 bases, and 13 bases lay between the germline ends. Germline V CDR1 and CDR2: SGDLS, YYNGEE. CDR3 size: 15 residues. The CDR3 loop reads CASSVGPSRIYEQYF. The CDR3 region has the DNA TGTGCCAGCAGCGTAGGGCCAAGCAGGATCTACGAGCAGTACTTC. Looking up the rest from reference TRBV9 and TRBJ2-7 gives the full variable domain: DSGVTQTPKHLITATGQRVTLRCSPRSGDLSVYWYQQSLDQGLQFLIQYYNGEERAKGNILERFSAQQFPDLHSELNLSSLELGDSALYFCASSVGPSRIYEQYFGPGTRLTVT.

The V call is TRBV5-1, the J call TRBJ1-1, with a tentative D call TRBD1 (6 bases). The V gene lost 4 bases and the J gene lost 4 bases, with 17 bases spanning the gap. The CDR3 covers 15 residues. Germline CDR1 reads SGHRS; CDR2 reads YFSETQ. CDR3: CASSPGDIRITEAFF. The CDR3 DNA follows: TGCGCCAGCAGCCCGGGGGACATTAGGATCACTGAAGCTTTCTTT.

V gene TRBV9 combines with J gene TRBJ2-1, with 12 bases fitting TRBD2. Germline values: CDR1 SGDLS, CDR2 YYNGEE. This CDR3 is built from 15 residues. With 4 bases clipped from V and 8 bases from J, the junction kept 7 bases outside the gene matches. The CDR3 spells CASSPSGRAVYEQFF. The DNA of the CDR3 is TGTGCCAGCAGCCCTAGCGGGAGGGCGGTCTATGAGCAGTTCTTC.

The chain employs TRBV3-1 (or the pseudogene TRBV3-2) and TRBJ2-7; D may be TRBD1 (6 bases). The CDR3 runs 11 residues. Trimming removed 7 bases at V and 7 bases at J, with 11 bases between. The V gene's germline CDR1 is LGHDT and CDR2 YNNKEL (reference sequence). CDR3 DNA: TGTGCCAGCACTCAGAGGGGGGAGCAGTACTTC. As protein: CASTQRGEQYF.

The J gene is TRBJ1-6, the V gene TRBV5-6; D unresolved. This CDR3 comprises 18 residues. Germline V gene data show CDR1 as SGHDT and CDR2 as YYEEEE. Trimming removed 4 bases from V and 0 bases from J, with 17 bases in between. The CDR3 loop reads CASSQLGTASSYNSPLHF. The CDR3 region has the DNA TGTGCCAGCAGCCAATTAGGAACAGCGAGCTCCTATAATTCACCCCTCCACTTT.

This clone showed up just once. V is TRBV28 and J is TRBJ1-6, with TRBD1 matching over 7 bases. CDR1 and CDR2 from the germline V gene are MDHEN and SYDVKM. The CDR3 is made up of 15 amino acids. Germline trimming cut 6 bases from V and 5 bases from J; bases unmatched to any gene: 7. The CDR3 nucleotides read TGTGCCAGCAGCTCGAGCCAGGGGGATAATTCACCCCTCCACTTT. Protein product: CASSSSQGDNSPLHF.

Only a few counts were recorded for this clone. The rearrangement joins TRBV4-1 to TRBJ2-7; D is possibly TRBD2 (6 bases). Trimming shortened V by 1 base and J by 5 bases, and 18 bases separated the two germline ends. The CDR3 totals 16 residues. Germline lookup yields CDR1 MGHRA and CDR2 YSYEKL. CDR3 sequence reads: CASSQAPIWGVDEQYF. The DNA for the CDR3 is TGCGCCAGCAGCCAAGCCCCGATTTGGGGGGTCGACGAGCAGTACTTC.

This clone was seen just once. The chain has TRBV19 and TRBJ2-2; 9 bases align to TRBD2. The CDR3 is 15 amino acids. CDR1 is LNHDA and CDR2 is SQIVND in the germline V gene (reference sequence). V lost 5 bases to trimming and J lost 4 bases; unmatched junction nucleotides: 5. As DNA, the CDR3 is TGTGCCAGTAGTTCGGCGGGAGGGGTCACCGGGGAGCTGTTTTTT. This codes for CASSSAGGVTGELFF.